Below, 25 T cell receptor beta chains from the same sample are listed, as sequenced in a study of shared clonotypes between healthy human individuals. The repertoire was sequenced with immunoSEQ multiplex PCR; TCRdb's copy has only in-frame clones and lacks some. Among over a million clones, about three quarters were seen once, and the ten largest hold about 1.5%. Sequenced input: memory CD4+ T cells sorted from blood. Subset in this sample: CD45RA-negative fraction. The receptor source for this set is a man aged 18 to 29 in good health.

This chain joins TRBV10-3 and TRBJ1-5; TRBD1 matches at 10 bases. Losses at the gene ends were 6 bases for V and 3 bases for J; bases not matched to a gene: 2. Germline values: CDR1 ENHRY, CDR2 SYGVKD. CDR3 size: 14 residues. CDR3 DNA sequence: TGTGCCATCAGGGACAGGGGGATCAATCAGCCCCAGCATTTT. It translates to CAIRDRGINQPQHF.

This sequence joins TRBV2 and TRBJ1-5; 8 bases are a match to TRBD1. The V segment lost 8 bases and the J segment 6 bases; nucleotides outside the gene matches: 12. Per the germline V gene, CDR1 is SNHLY and CDR2 is FYNNEI. This CDR3 spans 15 amino acids. CDR3 loop: CASDRGGEAGQPQHF. The CDR3 bases are TGTGCCAGCGACAGGGGTGGGGAGGCGGGTCAGCCCCAGCATTTT. The full variable domain, with the rest looked up from reference TRBV2 and TRBJ1-5, is EPEVTQTPSHQVTQMGQEVILRCVPISNHLYFYWYRQILGQKVEFLVSFYNNEISEKSEIFDDQFSVERPDGSNFTLKIRSTKLEDSAMYFCASDRGGEAGQPQHFGDGTRLSIL.

The J gene is TRBJ2-1, the V gene TRBV4-2; 9 bases fit TRBD2. The length of the CDR3 is 21 residues. Germline lookup yields CDR1 LGHNA and CDR2 YNFKEQ. With V trimmed by 1 base and J by 0 bases, 16 bases remained unmatched. The CDR3 DNA is TGTGCCAGCAGCCAAGGTCTCTTGGCGGGGGGGGTCTCGAGCTCCTACAATGAGCAGTTCTTC. Its protein is CASSQGLLAGGVSSSYNEQFF.

This rearrangement joins TRBV5-4 to TRBJ1-1; possible D gene TRBD1, 6 bases. This CDR3 is 14 amino acids long. Trimming pared 0 bases from V and 2 bases from J, leaving 8 bases between. Germline CDR1 SGHNT, CDR2 YYREEE (reference sequence). The CDR3 sequence: CASSLEDSNTEAFF. The CDR3 DNA reads as TGTGCCAGCAGCTTGGAGGACAGTAACACTGAAGCTTTCTTT.

The chain links TRBV18 to TRBJ2-5, with D maybe TRBD2 (5 bases). Germline CDR1 KGHSH, CDR2 LQKENI. This CDR3 spans 17 amino acids. Trimming took off 5 bases at V and 1 base at J, with 20 bases between the two ends. CDR3 amino acids: CASSSKLHRGIQETQYF. CDR3 sequence (DNA): TGTGCCAGCTCATCAAAACTCCATCGAGGGATCCAAGAGACCCAGTACTTC.

Only a few counts were recorded for this clone. CDR3 in amino acids: CASSGALRQGALGYGYTF. The CDR3 coding sequence is TGTGCCAGCAGCGGCGCCCTGAGGCAGGGGGCTTTGGGCTATGGCTACACCTTC. The V call is TRBV9, the J call TRBJ1-2; 8 nucleotides align to TRBD1. Germline assignment: CDR1 SGDLS and CDR2 YYNGEE. The CDR3 sequence is 18 residues long. The V and J ends lost 3 bases and 4 bases, in that order; junction bases with no gene match: 17.

The CDR3 protein is CASSRQGGGELFF. DNA of the CDR3: TGTGCCAGCAGTCGACAGGGCGGGGGGGAGCTGTTTTTT. The chain has TRBV2 and TRBJ2-2; 7 positions agree with TRBD1. J lost 8 bases, V lost 5 bases, and 5 bases had no gene match. This CDR3 has 13 residues. The germline V gene encodes CDR1 SNHLY and CDR2 FYNNEI.

The V call is TRBV7-2, the J call TRBJ1-1, with a tentative D call TRBD1 (5 bases). The germline V gene encodes CDR1 SGHTA and CDR2 FQGNSA. The V end lost 1 base, the J end lost 4 bases, and 10 bases lay between the germline ends. The CDR3 is 14 amino acids. Here the CDR3 reads CASSLGWGGTEAFF. In nucleotides, the CDR3 is TGTGCCAGCAGCTTAGGGTGGGGGGGCACTGAAGCTTTCTTT.

The CDR3 DNA is TGCGCCAGCAGCTTGGGGCCGCGGGGCGAGCAGTACTTC. Translating it yields CASSLGPRGEQYF. The chain employs TRBV5-1 and TRBJ2-7; a possible D gene is TRBD2 (6 bases). Looked up from germline, CDR1 is SGHRS and CDR2 is YFSETQ. This CDR3 spans 13 amino acids. Deletions cut 0 bases from V and 6 bases from J, with 10 bases between. The full variable domain, its missing parts supplied by reference TRBV5-1 and TRBJ2-7, is KAGVTQTPRYLIKTRGQQVTLSCSPISGHRSVSWYQQTPGQGLQFLFEYFSETQRNKGNFPGRFSGRQFSNSRSEMNVSTLELGDSALYLCASSLGPRGEQYFGPGTRLTVT.

This clone was seen just once. The chain uses TRBV6-6 and TRBJ1-4, with TRBD1 matching over 8 bases. J was trimmed by 3 bases and V by 6 bases; bases with no gene match: 6. Germline CDR1 and CDR2: MNHNY and SVGAGI (reference sequence). CDR3 length: 15 residues. The CDR3 sequence is CASRRDRRANEKLFF. The CDR3 DNA is TGTGCCAGCAGGAGGGACAGGCGAGCTAATGAAAAACTGTTTTTT.

This chain uses TRBV7-9 with TRBJ1-1, with TRBD1 matching 8 bases. CDR1 is SEHNR and CDR2 is FQNEAQ in the germline V gene (reference sequence). This CDR3 region has 12 residues. Unmatched junction bases numbered 3, after V lost 6 bases and J lost 6 bases. DNA for the CDR3: TGTGCCAGCAGAGGACAGGGCCCTGAAGCTTTCTTT. This codes for CASRGQGPEAFF. Combining the CDR3 with reference TRBV7-9 and TRBJ1-1 gives the whole variable domain DTGVSQNPRHKITKRGQNVTFRCDPISEHNRLYWYRQTLGQGPEFLTYFQNEAQLEKSRLLSDRFSAERPKGSFSTLEIQRTEQGDSAMYLCASRGQGPEAFFGQGTRLTVV.

The chain has TRBV7-9 and TRBJ2-5; weak D call: TRBD1 (6 bases). From germline, CDR1 is SEHNR and CDR2 FQNEAQ (reference sequence). The CDR3 has 13 amino acids. V shed 5 bases and J shed 2 bases, with 9 bases lying between them. The CDR3 sequence is CASSPQGQETQYF. DNA of the CDR3: TGTGCCAGCAGCCCGCAGGGGCAAGAGACCCAGTACTTC.

The chain couples TRBV7-8 to TRBJ2-7; D uncertain. V lost 4 bases, J lost 3 bases, and 4 bases lay in between. This CDR3 comprises 11 residues. From germline, CDR1 is SGHVS and CDR2 FQNEAQ. The CDR3 loop reads CASSSLYEQYF. CDR3 DNA: TGTGCCAGCAGCTCCCTCTACGAGCAGTACTTC.

The V gene is TRBV7-2, the J gene TRBJ2-2; D is uncertain. V shed 5 bases and J shed 7 bases, with 17 bases lying between them. The CDR3 contains 15 residues. Germline V gives CDR1 SGHTA, CDR2 FQGNSA. This CDR3 reads CASSPSRAGSGELFF. In nucleotides, the CDR3 is TGTGCCAGCAGCCCGTCTCGGGCCGGTAGCGGGGAGCTGTTTTTT. The full variable domain, with the rest looked up from reference TRBV7-2 and TRBJ2-2, is GAGVSQSPSNKVTEKGKDVELRCDPISGHTALYWYRQSLGQGLEFLIYFQGNSAPDKSGLPSDRFSAERTGGSVSTLTIQRTQQEDSAVYLCASSPSRAGSGELFFGEGSRLTVL.

CDR3: CASQEGVLNEQFF. CDR3 coding DNA: TGTGCCAGTCAGGAGGGGGTTCTCAATGAGCAGTTCTTC. The chain uses TRBV19 and TRBJ2-1; D assignment may be TRBD1 or TRBD2 (6 bases each). Trimming took off 8 bases at V and 6 bases at J, with 14 bases between the two ends. The CDR3 length is 13 residues. CDR1 is LNHDA, CDR2 SQIVND, per germline (reference sequence).

This clone appeared once. CDR3 nucleotides: TGTGCCAGCAGCTCCGGGACACAGGGAAACACCGGGGAGCTGTTTTTT. The encoded protein is CASSSGTQGNTGELFF. The chain is built from TRBV11-3 and TRBJ2-2; maybe TRBD1 (6 bases). Germline CDR1 SGHNT, CDR2 YENEEA. The CDR3 has 16 amino acids. V lost 4 bases, J lost 2 bases, and 14 bases lay in between.

Regarding this clone: A much larger clone is a single base away; this may be a read error. The chain joins TRBV30 to TRBJ1-3, with D hard to call. There are 12 residues in the CDR3. The ends were cut back, 5 bases at V and 0 bases at J, with 5 bases in the middle. Germline V gene sequence: CDR1 GTSNPN, CDR2 SVGIG (reference sequence). The CDR3 nucleotides read TGTGCCTGGCCGGTCTCTGGAAACACCATATATTTT. This encodes CAWPVSGNTIYF.

There are a few counts of this clone. This chain joins TRBV5-6 and TRBJ1-4, with D possibly being TRBD1 (6 bases). This CDR3 region has 15 residues. Germline loops: CDR1 SGHDT, CDR2 YYEEEE. Trimming cost V 4 bases and J 8 bases, with 18 bases left between them. CDR3 region: CASSRPGGLEEKLFF. The CDR3 nucleotides read TGTGCCAGCAGCCGACCGGGGGGGCTGGAGGAAAAACTGTTTTTT. Drawing the rest from reference TRBV5-6 and TRBJ1-4, the complete variable domain is DAGVTQSPTHLIKTRGQQVTLRCSPKSGHDTVSWYQQALGQGPQFIFQYYEEEERQRGNFPDRFSGHQFPNYSSELNVNALLLGDSALYLCASSRPGGLEEKLFFGSGTQLSVL.

The chain couples TRBV6-1 to TRBJ1-4; TRBD1 agrees at 7 bases. The CDR3 is 14 residues long. The trim removed 6 bases at V and 5 bases at J, leaving 6 bases unmatched. From germline, CDR1 is MNHNS and CDR2 SASEGT. CDR3 loop: CASRPTGINEKLFF. For the CDR3, the DNA is TGTGCCAGCAGACCGACAGGGATAAATGAAAAACTGTTTTTT.

The chain combines TRBV19 with TRBJ2-3, with 9 positions matching TRBD1. CDR1 LNHDA and CDR2 SQIVND come from the germline V gene (reference sequence). The V and J ends lost 5 bases and 5 bases, in that order; junction bases with no gene match: 11. CDR3 length: 16 amino acids. The CDR3 DNA reads as TGTGCCAGTAGTTCCCCTCCGGGACAGGGTATAGATACGCAGTATTTT. The encoded protein is CASSSPPGQGIDTQYF.

The V gene is TRBV4-3, the J gene TRBJ1-2; D gene ambiguous. V was pared by 0 bases and J by 5 bases, with 10 bases between. CDR3 length equals 14 residues. CDR1 is LGHNA, CDR2 YSLEER, per germline. The CDR3 bases are TGCGCCAGCAGCCAAGATACTACAGATTATGGCTACACCTTC. Translated, it gives CASSQDTTDYGYTF.

In this sample, this clone turned up once. The DNA for the CDR3 is TGCGCCAGCAGCCGGGGACTAGCGGGAGGGGAGACCCAGTACTTC. It is translated as CASSRGLAGGETQYF. The chain joins TRBV4-3 to TRBJ2-5; TRBD2 matches 16 bases. The J segment lost 5 bases and the V segment lost 4 bases, leaving 1 base of the junction unmatched. The CDR3 runs to 15 residues. The germline V gene has CDR1 LGHNA and CDR2 YSLEER.

The DNA of the CDR3 is TGTGCCATCACGGGGGAGGGGCGAAGCACAGATACGCAGTATTTT. Protein sequence: CAITGEGRSTDTQYF. The chain couples TRBV10-3 to TRBJ2-3; 7 bases match TRBD2. V dropped 7 bases and J dropped 0; count of bases not matched to a gene: 7. The CDR3 runs 15 residues. Germline CDR1 and CDR2: ENHRY and SYGVKD.

This chain connects TRBV5-6 to TRBJ2-5; unclear D gene. V was cut by 5 bases and J by 2 bases, with 4 bases left in between. From germline, CDR1 is SGHDT and CDR2 YYEEEE. The length of the CDR3 is 11 residues. This chain's CDR3 is CASRLQETQYF. DNA for the CDR3: TGTGCCAGCAGGCTGCAAGAGACCCAGTACTTC.

The J gene is TRBJ2-3, the V gene TRBV5-1; 8 bases are shared with TRBD2. Trimming took 5 bases from V and 2 from J; bases not matched to a gene: 7. Germline V gene lookup returns CDR1 SGHRS and CDR2 YFSETQ. This CDR3 comprises 15 residues. The CDR3 here is CASSFERENTDTQYF. CDR3 sequence (DNA): TGCGCCAGCAGTTTTGAGCGGGAGAACACAGATACGCAGTATTTT.